This T cell receptor (beta chain) is from a study of blood T cell repertoires in COVID-19. Study-wide background: COVID-19 samples collected from the United States, Italy and Spain covered acute and convalescent phases. Sample material is recorded as cDNA or gDNA derived from T cells, B-cell-depleted T cells, or PBMCs.

Per the study methods: By means of reference gene primer amplification, nucleated cell counts were estimated. Sequenced by immunoSEQ multiplex PCR; TCRdb stores in-frame clones only, minus some. V and J calls plus clone size are reproduced from that table; the DNA served to infer D and trimming. Of fewer than 300,000 clones in the sample, roughly 87% are singletons; the top ten hold around 0.8%. Looked up from germline, CDR1 is SGHTS and CDR2 is YDEGEE. V dropped 6 bases and J dropped 3; count of bases not matched to a gene: 12. The CDR3 is 15 residues long. The sequence derives from a woman aged 25 to 39 with acute or convalescent COVID-19. The chain couples TRBV5-8 to TRBJ2-7; 7 bases agree with TRBD2. The sample taken for sequencing was peripheral blood. CDR3: CASIPLRERYYEQYF. For the CDR3, the DNA is TGTGCCAGCATCCCCTTGCGGGAGAGGTACTACGAGCAGTACTTC.